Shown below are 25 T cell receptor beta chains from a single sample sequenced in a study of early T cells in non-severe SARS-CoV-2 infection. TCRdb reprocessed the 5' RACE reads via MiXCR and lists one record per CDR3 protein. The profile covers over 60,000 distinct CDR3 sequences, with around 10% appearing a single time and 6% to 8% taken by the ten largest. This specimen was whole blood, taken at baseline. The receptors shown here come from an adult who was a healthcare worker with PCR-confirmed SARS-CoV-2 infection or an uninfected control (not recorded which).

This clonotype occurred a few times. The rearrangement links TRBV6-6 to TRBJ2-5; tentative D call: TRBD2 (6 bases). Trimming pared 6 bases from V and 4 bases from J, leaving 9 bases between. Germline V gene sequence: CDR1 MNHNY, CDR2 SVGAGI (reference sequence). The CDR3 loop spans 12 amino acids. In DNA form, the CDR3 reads TGTGCCAGCAGCCTGCGGGGAGAGACCCAGTACTTC. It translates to CASSLRGETQYF.

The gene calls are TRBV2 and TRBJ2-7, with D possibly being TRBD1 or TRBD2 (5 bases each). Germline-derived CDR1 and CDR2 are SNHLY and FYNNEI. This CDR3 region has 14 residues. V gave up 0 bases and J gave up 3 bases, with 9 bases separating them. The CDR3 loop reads CASSEAGDVYEQYF. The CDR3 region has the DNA TGTGCCAGCAGTGAAGCGGGGGACGTCTACGAGCAGTACTTC.

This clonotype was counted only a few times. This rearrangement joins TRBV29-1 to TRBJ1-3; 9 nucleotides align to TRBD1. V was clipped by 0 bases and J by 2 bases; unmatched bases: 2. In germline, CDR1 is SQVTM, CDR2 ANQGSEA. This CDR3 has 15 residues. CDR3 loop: CSVEDRTGAGNTIYF. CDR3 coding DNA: TGCAGCGTTGAAGATAGGACAGGGGCTGGAAACACCATATATTTT.

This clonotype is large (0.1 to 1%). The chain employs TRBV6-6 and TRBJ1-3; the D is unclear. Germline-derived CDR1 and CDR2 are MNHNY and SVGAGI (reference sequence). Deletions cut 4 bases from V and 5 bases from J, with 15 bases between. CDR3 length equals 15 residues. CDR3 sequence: CASSSHGSGRNTIYF. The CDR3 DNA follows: TGTGCCAGCAGTTCTCATGGGAGCGGAAGAAACACCATATATTTT.

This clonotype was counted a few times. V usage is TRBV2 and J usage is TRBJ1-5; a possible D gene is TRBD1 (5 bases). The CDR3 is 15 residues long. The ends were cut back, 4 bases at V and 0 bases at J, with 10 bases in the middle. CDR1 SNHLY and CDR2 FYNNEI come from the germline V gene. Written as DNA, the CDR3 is TGTGCCAGCAGTGGGACAAACCCTAGCAATCAGCCCCAGCATTTT. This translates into CASSGTNPSNQPQHF.

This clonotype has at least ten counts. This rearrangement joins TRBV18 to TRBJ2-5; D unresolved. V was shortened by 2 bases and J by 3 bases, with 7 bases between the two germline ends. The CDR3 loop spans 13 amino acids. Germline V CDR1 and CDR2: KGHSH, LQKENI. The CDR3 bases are TGTGCCAGCTCACCAGGGCAGAAAGAGACCCAGTACTTC. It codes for CASSPGQKETQYF.

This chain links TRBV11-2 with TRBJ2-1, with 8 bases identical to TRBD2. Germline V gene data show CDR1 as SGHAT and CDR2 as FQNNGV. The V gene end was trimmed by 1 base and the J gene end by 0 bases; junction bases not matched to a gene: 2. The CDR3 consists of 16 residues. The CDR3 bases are TGTGCCAGCAGCTTAGTGAGCGGGGGCTCCTACAATGAGCAGTTCTTC. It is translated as CASSLVSGGSYNEQFF. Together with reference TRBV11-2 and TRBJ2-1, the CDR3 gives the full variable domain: EAGVAQSPRYKIIEKRQSVAFWCNPISGHATLYWYQQILGQGPKLLIQFQNNGVVDDSQLPKDRFSAERLKGVDSTLKIQPAKLEDSAVYLCASSLVSGGSYNEQFFGPGTRLTVL.

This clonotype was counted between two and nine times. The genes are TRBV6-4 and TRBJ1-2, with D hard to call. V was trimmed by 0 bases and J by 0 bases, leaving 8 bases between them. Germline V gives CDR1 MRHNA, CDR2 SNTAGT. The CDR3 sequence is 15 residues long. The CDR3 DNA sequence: TGTGCCAGCAGTGACTCGGGCGCGCCTAACTATGGCTACACCTTC. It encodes CASSDSGAPNYGYTF.

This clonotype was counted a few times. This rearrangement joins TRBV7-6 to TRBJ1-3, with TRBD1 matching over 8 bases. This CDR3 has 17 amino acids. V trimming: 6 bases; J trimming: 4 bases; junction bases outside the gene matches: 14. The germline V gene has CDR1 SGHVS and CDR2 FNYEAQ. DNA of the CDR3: TGTGCCAGCAGACCAGGACAGGGAACCCCTGGAGGAAACACCATATATTTT. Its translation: CASRPGQGTPGGNTIYF. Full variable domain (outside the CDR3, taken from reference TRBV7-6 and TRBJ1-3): GAGVSQSPRYKVTKRGQDVALRCDPISGHVSLYWYRQALGQGPEFLTYFNYEAQQDKSGLPNDRFSAERPEGSISTLTIQRTEQRDSAMYRCASRPGQGTPGGNTIYFGEGSWLTVV.

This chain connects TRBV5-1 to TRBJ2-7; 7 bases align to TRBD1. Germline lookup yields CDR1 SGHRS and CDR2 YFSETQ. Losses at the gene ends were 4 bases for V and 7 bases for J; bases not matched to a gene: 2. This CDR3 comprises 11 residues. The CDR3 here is CASSPGGEQYF. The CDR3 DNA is TGCGCCAGCAGCCCAGGGGGAGAGCAGTACTTC.

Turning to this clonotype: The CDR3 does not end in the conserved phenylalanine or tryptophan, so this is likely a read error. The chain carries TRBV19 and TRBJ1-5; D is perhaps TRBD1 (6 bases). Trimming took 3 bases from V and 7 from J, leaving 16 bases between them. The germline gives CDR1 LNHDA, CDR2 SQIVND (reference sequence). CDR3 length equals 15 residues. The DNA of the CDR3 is TGTGCCAGTAGTATGGAGAACAGGGCGGACCAGCCCCAGCATTCT. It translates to CASSMENRADQPQHS.

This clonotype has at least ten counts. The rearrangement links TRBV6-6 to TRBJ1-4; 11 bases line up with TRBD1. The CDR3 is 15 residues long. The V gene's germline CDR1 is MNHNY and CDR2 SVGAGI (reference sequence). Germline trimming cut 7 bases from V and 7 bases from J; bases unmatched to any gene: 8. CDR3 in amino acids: CASNSRDRGIEKLFF. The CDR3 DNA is TGTGCCAGCAATTCTCGGGACAGGGGGATTGAAAAACTGTTTTTT.

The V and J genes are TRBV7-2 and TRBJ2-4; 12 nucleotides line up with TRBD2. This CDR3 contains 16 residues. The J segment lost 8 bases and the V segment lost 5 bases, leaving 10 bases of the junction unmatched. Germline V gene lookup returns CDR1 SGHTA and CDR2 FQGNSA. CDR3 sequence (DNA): TGTGCCAGCAGCCCAAGACTAGCGGGGGCCCCGGACATTCAGTACTTC. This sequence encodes CASSPRLAGAPDIQYF.

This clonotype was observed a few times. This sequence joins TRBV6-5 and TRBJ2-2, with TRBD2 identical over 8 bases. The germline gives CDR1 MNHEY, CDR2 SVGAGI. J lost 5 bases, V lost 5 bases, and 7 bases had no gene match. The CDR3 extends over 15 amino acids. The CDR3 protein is CASSIGLATTGELFF. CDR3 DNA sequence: TGTGCCAGCAGTATCGGACTAGCTACAACCGGGGAGCTGTTTTTT.

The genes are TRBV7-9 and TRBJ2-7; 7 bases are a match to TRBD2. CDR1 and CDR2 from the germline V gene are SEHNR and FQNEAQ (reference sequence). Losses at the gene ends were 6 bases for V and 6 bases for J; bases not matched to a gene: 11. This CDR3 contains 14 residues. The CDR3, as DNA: TGTGCCAGCAGTTTATCACTAGGGGAGGGCGAGCAGTACTTC. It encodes CASSLSLGEGEQYF.

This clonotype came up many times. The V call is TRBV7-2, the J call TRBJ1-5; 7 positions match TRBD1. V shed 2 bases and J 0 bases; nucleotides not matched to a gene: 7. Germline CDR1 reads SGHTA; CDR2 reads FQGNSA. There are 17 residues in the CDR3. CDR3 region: CASSLKQGMYSNQPQHF. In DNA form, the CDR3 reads TGTGCCAGCAGCTTAAAACAGGGGATGTATAGCAATCAGCCCCAGCATTTT.

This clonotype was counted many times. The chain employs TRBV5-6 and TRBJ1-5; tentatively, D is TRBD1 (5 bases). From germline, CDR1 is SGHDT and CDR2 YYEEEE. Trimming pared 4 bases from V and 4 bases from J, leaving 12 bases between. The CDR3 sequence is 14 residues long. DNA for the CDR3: TGTGCCAGCAGCCACGGGACCGAGAATCAGCCCCAGCATTTT. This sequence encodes CASSHGTENQPQHF.

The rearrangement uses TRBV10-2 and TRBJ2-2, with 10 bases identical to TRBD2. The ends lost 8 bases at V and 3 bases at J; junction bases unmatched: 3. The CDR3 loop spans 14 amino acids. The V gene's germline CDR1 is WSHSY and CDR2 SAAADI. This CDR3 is CASASGGDTGELFF. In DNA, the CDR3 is TGCGCCAGCGCTAGCGGGGGAGACACCGGGGAGCTGTTTTTT.

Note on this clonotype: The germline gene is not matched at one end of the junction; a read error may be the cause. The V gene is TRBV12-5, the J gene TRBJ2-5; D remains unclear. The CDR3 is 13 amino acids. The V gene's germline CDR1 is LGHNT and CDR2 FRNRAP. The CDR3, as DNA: TGTGCTAGTGTTTTGAACCCGGAAGAGACCCAGTACTTC. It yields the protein CASVLNPEETQYF.

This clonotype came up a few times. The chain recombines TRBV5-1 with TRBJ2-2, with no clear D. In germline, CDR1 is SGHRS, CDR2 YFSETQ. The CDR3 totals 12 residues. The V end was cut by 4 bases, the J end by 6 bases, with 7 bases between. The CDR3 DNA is TGCGCCAGCAGCCCTACTCCCGGGGAGCTGTTTTTT. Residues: CASSPTPGELFF.

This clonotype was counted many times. This CDR3 is CASRQNYGYTF. DNA of the CDR3: TGTGCCAGCAGACAGAACTATGGCTACACCTTC. The chain joins TRBV6-5 to TRBJ1-2; no reliable D call. This CDR3 has 11 amino acids. V lost 6 bases and J lost 2, with 4 bases in between. Germline values: CDR1 MNHEY, CDR2 SVGAGI.

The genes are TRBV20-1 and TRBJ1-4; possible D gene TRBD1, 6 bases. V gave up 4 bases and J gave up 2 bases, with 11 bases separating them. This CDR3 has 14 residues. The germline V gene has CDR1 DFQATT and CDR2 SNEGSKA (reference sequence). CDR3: CSAKKGGTNEKLFF. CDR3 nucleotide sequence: TGCAGTGCTAAGAAGGGGGGCACTAATGAAAAACTGTTTTTT.

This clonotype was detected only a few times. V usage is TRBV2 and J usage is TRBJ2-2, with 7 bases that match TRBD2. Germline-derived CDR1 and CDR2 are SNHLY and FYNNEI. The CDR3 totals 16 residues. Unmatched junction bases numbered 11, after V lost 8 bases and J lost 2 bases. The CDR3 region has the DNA TGTGCCAGCCTCAGGAACGGGGGGACTAACACCGGGGAGCTGTTTTTT. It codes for CASLRNGGTNTGELFF.

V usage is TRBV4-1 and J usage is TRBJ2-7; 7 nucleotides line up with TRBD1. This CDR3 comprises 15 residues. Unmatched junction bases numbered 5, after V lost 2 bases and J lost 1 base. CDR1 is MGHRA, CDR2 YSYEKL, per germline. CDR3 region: CASSQTPGQSYEQYF. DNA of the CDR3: TGCGCCAGCAGCCAAACCCCGGGACAGTCCTACGAGCAGTACTTC.

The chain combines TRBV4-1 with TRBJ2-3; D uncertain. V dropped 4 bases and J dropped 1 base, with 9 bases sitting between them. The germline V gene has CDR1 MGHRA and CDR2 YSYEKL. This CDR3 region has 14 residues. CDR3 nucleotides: TGCGCCAGCAGCCTAAGCGCTGGCACAGATACGCAGTATTTT. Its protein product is CASSLSAGTDTQYF.